These 7 T cell receptor beta chains came from one sample sequenced in a study of blood T cell repertoires in COVID-19. Sequencing used immunoSEQ multiplex PCR; TCRdb keeps in-frame clones, though not all of them. The table records fewer than 250,000 clones, more than 80% of them present only once. The material sequenced was peripheral blood. The receptors were sampled from a young man with COVID-19, enrolled during active disease.

The chain's CDR3 is CASSLGGTNTEAFF. CDR3 DNA sequence: TGTGCCAGCAGCTTAGGCGGAACGAACACTGAAGCTTTCTTT. The V call is TRBV11-3, the J call TRBJ1-1, with unresolved D. The CDR3 has 14 amino acids. Trimming stripped 1 base from V and 1 base from J, with 7 bases between. The germline CDR1 and CDR2 sequences are SGHNT and YENEEA. The variable domain in full, completed from reference TRBV11-3 and TRBJ1-1, reads EAGVVQSPRYKIIEKKQPVAFWCNPISGHNTLYWYLQNLGQGPELLIRYENEEAVDDSQLPKDRFSAERLKGVDSTLKIQPAELGDSAVYLCASSLGGTNTEAFFGQGTRLTVV.

This clone was detected a few times. The V call is TRBV19, the J call TRBJ1-1, with D perhaps matching TRBD1 (5 bases). In germline, CDR1 is LNHDA, CDR2 SQIVND (reference sequence). The V and J ends lost 1 base and 4 bases respectively, with 13 bases between them. This CDR3 comprises 15 residues. The CDR3 DNA follows: TGTGCCAGTAGTATAGCGGGGCGGGGCGGCACTGAAGCTTTCTTT. Protein: CASSIAGRGGTEAFF.

The V gene is TRBV15, the J gene TRBJ2-7; a weak D match, TRBD1 (6 bases). This CDR3 has 14 amino acids. Between the trimmed V and J ends, which lost 3 bases and 3 bases, there was a span of 12 bases. Germline values: CDR1 LNHNV, CDR2 YYDKDF (reference sequence). CDR3: CATSRPGHYYEQYF. For the CDR3, the DNA is TGTGCCACCAGCAGGCCGGGACACTACTACGAGCAGTACTTC.

The rearrangement uses TRBV5-6 and TRBJ2-6; TRBD2 matches 7 bases. This CDR3 is 16 amino acids long. V was clipped by 4 bases and J by 2 bases; unmatched bases: 6. Germline CDR1 and CDR2: SGHDT and YYEEEE. CDR3 in amino acids: CASSLPRGAGANVLTF. The CDR3 region has the DNA TGTGCCAGCAGCCTCCCTCGGGGGGCTGGGGCCAACGTCCTGACTTTC.

The rearrangement uses TRBV7-9 and TRBJ1-5, with D perhaps TRBD1 (5 bases). Germline values: CDR1 SEHNR, CDR2 FQNEAQ (reference sequence). CDR3 length: 16 amino acids. Trimming stripped 1 base from V and 4 bases from J, with 14 bases between. CDR3 nucleotide sequence: TGTGCCAGCAGCTTAGAGGGGCATCGGATAAATCAGCCCCAGCATTTT. Protein product: CASSLEGHRINQPQHF. The full variable domain, completed using reference TRBV7-9 and TRBJ1-5, is DTGVSQNPRHKITKRGQNVTFRCDPISEHNRLYWYRQTLGQGPEFLTYFQNEAQLEKSRLLSDRFSAERPKGSFSTLEIQRTEQGDSAMYLCASSLEGHRINQPQHFGDGTRLSIL.

V gene TRBV11-3 combines with J gene TRBJ2-2; possibly TRBD1 for D (6 bases). The CDR3 is 15 residues long. Trimming shortened V by 1 base and J by 5 bases, and 11 bases separated the two germline ends. From germline, CDR1 is SGHNT and CDR2 YENEEA. CDR3 DNA sequence: TGTGCCAGCAGCTTAGGATCAGGGGATACCGGGGAGCTGTTTTTT. It is translated as CASSLGSGDTGELFF.

V and J are TRBV25-1 and TRBJ1-1, with TRBD1 matching over 8 bases. CDR1 and CDR2 from the germline V gene are MGHDK and SYGVNS. The trim removed 5 bases at V and 0 bases at J, leaving 11 bases unmatched. The CDR3 contains 17 residues. The CDR3 here is CASSPRTGSVVNTEAFF. The CDR3, as DNA: TGTGCCAGCAGTCCCCGGACAGGGTCGGTCGTGAACACTGAAGCTTTCTTT.